These 14 T cell receptor beta chains were sequenced from one sample in a study of blood T cells in healthy people across ages. Next came a second PCR, run for about 6 to 11 cycles, which used a sample-barcoded 5' primer along with a J-beta primer mix. TCRdb re-called the 5' RACE reads with MiXCR, one entry per CDR3 protein. The sample carries over 1,500,000 distinct CDR3 sequences, 49% recorded once. The sequenced material came from blood. The receptors were sampled from a woman in her thirties or forties in good health.

Only a few counts were recorded for this clonotype. The chain couples TRBV29-1 to TRBJ2-5; 11 nucleotides agree with TRBD1. This CDR3 is built from 14 residues. CDR1 is SQVTM, CDR2 ANQGSEA, per germline. V shed 7 bases, J shed 5 bases, and the junction held 9 bases outside the gene matches. The CDR3: CSATWTGGRETQYF. The CDR3 DNA reads as TGCAGCGCCACCTGGACAGGGGGCAGGGAGACCCAGTACTTC. The full variable domain, with the rest looked up from reference TRBV29-1 and TRBJ2-5, is SAVISQKPSRDICQRGTSLTIQCQVDSQVTMMFWYRQQPGQSLTLIATANQGSEATYESGFVIDKFPISRPNLTFSTLTVSNMSPEDSSIYLCSATWTGGRETQYFGPGTRLLVL.

The chain joins TRBV7-2 to TRBJ1-5; D possibly corresponds to TRBD1 (5 bases). CDR3 size: 16 residues. The V end was cut by 1 base, the J end by 2 bases, with 12 bases between. Looked up from germline, CDR1 is SGHTA and CDR2 is FQGNSA. CDR3 nucleotides: TGTGCCAGCAGCTTAGAGGCCCGAGGGGGCAATCAGCCCCAGCATTTT. Residues: CASSLEARGGNQPQHF.

This clonotype was seen once. The V and J genes are TRBV20-1 and TRBJ2-5; TRBD2 matches 12 bases. CDR1 and CDR2 (germline): DFQATT, SNEGSKA (reference sequence). CDR3 length equals 16 residues. Unmatched junction bases numbered 2, after V lost 0 bases and J lost 0 bases. The CDR3 protein is CSARDGTSGHQETQYF. The CDR3 nucleotides are TGCAGTGCTAGAGATGGGACTAGCGGGCACCAAGAGACCCAGTACTTC.

The rearrangement links TRBV7-2 to TRBJ2-5; D unclear. The CDR3 spans 14 residues. V was pared by 3 bases and J by 5 bases, with 13 bases between. The germline V gene encodes CDR1 SGHTA and CDR2 FQGNSA. CDR3 amino acids: CASSFSKFEETQYF. Here the CDR3 DNA reads TGTGCCAGCAGCTTTTCGAAGTTCGAGGAGACCCAGTACTTC.

This clonotype came up a few times. This chain joins TRBV12-3 or TRBV12-4 and TRBJ2-1; 11 bases match TRBD2. V shed 6 bases and J 4 bases; nucleotides not matched to a gene: 8. This CDR3 spans 16 amino acids. CDR3 DNA sequence: TGTGCCAGCAGCTCTGTGACTAGCGGGGTTTACAATGAGCAGTTCTTC. Protein: CASSSVTSGVYNEQFF.

This clonotype was seen many times. The rearrangement links TRBV29-1 to TRBJ2-3; 8 bases agree with TRBD1. The V and J ends lost 5 bases and 4 bases, in that order; junction bases with no gene match: 2. The CDR3 contains 12 residues. Per germline, CDR1 SQVTM and CDR2 ANQGSEA. CDR3 nucleotide sequence: TGCAGCGTTCACAGGGGGGCAGATACGCAGTATTTT. Translation gives CSVHRGADTQYF.

This chain connects TRBV5-1 to TRBJ1-2; 7 bases are shared with TRBD1. Germline V CDR1 and CDR2: SGHRS, YFSETQ. J lost 4 bases, V lost 3 bases, and 6 bases had no gene match. The CDR3 is 14 amino acids. Written as DNA, the CDR3 is TGCGCCAGCAGCTCTTCGGGACAGATCTATGGCTACACCTTC. Its translation: CASSSSGQIYGYTF.

This clonotype has just a few counts. The chain uses TRBV29-1 and TRBJ2-5, with unresolved D. Germline CDR1 SQVTM, CDR2 ANQGSEA. The CDR3 length is 12 residues. Trimming took 6 bases from V and 4 from J, leaving 12 bases between them. This CDR3 is CSVRDGGETQYF. CDR3 coding DNA: TGCAGCGTCCGTGACGGCGGAGAGACCCAGTACTTC. The complete variable domain, with remaining parts taken from reference TRBV29-1 and TRBJ2-5, reads SAVISQKPSRDICQRGTSLTIQCQVDSQVTMMFWYRQQPGQSLTLIATANQGSEATYESGFVIDKFPISRPNLTFSTLTVSNMSPEDSSIYLCSVRDGGETQYFGPGTRLLVL.

This clonotype has just a few counts. The chain has TRBV11-2 and TRBJ2-4; either TRBD1 or TRBD2 may supply D (5 bases each). The CDR3 extends over 14 amino acids. Germline CDR1 reads SGHAT; CDR2 reads FQNNGV. The V end lost 1 base, the J end lost 13 bases, and 17 bases lay between the germline ends. The DNA for the CDR3 is TGTGCCAGCAGCTTAGCGGTCACCGGTGGGGGACAGTACTTC. This codes for CASSLAVTGGGQYF.

Here the CDR3 DNA reads TGTGCCAGCCGGAGGGGCGAGGAGACCCAGTTCTTC. Its protein is CASRRGEETQFF. The chain uses TRBV21-1 and TRBJ2-1; the table's D call of TRBD1 was not tested on the DNA. TRBV21-1 constitutes a pseudogene. CDR3 length: 12 residues.

This clonotype was seen more than once but under ten times. The chain joins TRBV6-1 to TRBJ2-7; TRBD1 is a possible D gene (6 bases). This CDR3 is 14 amino acids long. Germline V gene lookup returns CDR1 MNHNS and CDR2 SASEGT. The ends were cut back, 7 bases at V and 5 bases at J, with 18 bases in the middle. CDR3 sequence reads: CASKRQAVGNEQYF. The CDR3 DNA reads as TGTGCCAGCAAGAGACAGGCGGTGGGTAACGAGCAGTACTTC.

This chain connects TRBV11-2 to TRBJ1-2; D call uncertain. V dropped 3 bases and J dropped 5 bases, with 10 bases sitting between them. Germline assignment: CDR1 SGHAT and CDR2 FQNNGV. The CDR3 runs to 13 residues. CDR3 protein: CASSFNRRYGYTF. The CDR3 DNA follows: TGTGCCAGCAGCTTTAACAGACGATATGGCTACACCTTC. Together with reference TRBV11-2 and TRBJ1-2, the CDR3 gives the full variable domain: EAGVAQSPRYKIIEKRQSVAFWCNPISGHATLYWYQQILGQGPKLLIQFQNNGVVDDSQLPKDRFSAERLKGVDSTLKIQPAKLEDSAVYLCASSFNRRYGYTFGSGTRLTVV.

About this clonotype: This may arise from a read error, as a much more abundant clone is one base away. The gene calls are TRBV7-2 and TRBJ1-1; maybe TRBD1 (5 bases). This CDR3 is built from 13 residues. The V end lost 4 bases, the J end lost 1 base, and 7 bases lay between the germline ends. Germline loops: CDR1 SGHTA, CDR2 FQGNSA. The CDR3 loop is CASSCGGNTEAFF. CDR3 sequence (DNA): TGTGCCAGCAGCTGCGGGGGGAACACTGAAGCTTTCTTT.

Details on this clonotype: Because the CDR3 is missing its conserved closing phenylalanine or tryptophan, this is likely a read error. The chain employs TRBV10-2 and TRBJ1-4; 10 bases align to TRBD1. In germline, CDR1 is WSHSY, CDR2 SAAADI. There are 13 residues in the CDR3. V was clipped by 8 bases and J by 7 bases; unmatched bases: 4. This CDR3 is CASGDRGREKLFI. For the CDR3, the DNA is TGCGCCAGCGGCGACAGGGGGCGTGAAAAACTGTTTATT.